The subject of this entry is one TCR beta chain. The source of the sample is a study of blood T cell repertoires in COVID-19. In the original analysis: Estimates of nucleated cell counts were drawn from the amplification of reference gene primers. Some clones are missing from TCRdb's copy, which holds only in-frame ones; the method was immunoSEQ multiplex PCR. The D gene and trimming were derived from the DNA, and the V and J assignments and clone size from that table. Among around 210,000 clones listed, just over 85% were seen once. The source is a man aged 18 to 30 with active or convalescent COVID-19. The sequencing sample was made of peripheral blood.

The CDR3 reads CASSESQGANNEQFF. In DNA, the CDR3 is TGTGCCAGCAGTGAATCACAGGGGGCCAACAATGAGCAGTTCTTC. The rearrangement links TRBV25-1 to TRBJ2-1; 9 bases agree with TRBD1. The trim removed 1 base at V and 5 bases at J, leaving 3 bases unmatched. There are 15 residues in the CDR3. Germline CDR1 is MGHDK and CDR2 is SYGVNS.